These 4 T cell receptor beta chains were all obtained from the same sample, sequenced in a study of shared T cell receptors in the human thymus. Libraries were prepared by immunoSEQ multiplex PCR; TCRdb keeps only in-frame clonotypes and omits some of them. The sample contains 650,000 to 950,000 clones, 80% to 90% of which appear only once. This same sample was also part of a study on human thymus T cells.

Sequenced: thymocytes. These receptor sequences come from a girl in the first two years of life with a congenital heart defect.

The J gene is TRBJ2-1, the V gene TRBV7-7; TRBD2 matches 13 bases. Germline V gives CDR1 SSHAT, CDR2 FNYEAQ (reference sequence). With V trimmed by 5 bases and J by 9 bases, 13 bases remained unmatched. CDR3 length equals 17 residues. In DNA form, the CDR3 reads TGTGCCAGCAGCCCAAGGACTAGCGGGGGAATCCTCGGTGAGCAGTTCTTC. Translating gives CASSPRTSGGILGEQFF.

This clone was picked up one time. The chain couples TRBV5-6 to TRBJ2-5; tentatively, D is TRBD1 (6 bases). CDR1 and CDR2 (germline): SGHDT, YYEEEE. The CDR3 loop spans 15 amino acids. V was cut by 3 bases and J by 3 bases, with 15 bases left in between. CDR3 region: CASSSPSQGKETQYF. In DNA form, the CDR3 reads TGTGCCAGCAGCTCTCCGAGCCAGGGGAAAGAGACCCAGTACTTC. The full variable domain, in which reference TRBV5-6 and TRBJ2-5 provide the parts outside the CDR3, is DAGVTQSPTHLIKTRGQQVTLRCSPKSGHDTVSWYQQALGQGPQFIFQYYEEEERQRGNFPDRFSGHQFPNYSSELNVNALLLGDSALYLCASSSPSQGKETQYFGPGTRLLVL.

As for this clone: One end of the junction fails to match germline, which may point to a read error. The V and J genes are TRBV7-2 and TRBJ2-1; 10 bases line up with TRBD2. CDR1 and CDR2 (germline): SGHTA, FQGNSA. The CDR3 is 12 amino acids. The CDR3 nucleotides are TGTGCCAGCAGTCTCCCCGGGACTAGCGAGGTCTTC. Translated: CASSLPGTSEVF.

The rearrangement links TRBV18 to TRBJ2-7; maybe TRBD1 (5 bases). Per germline, CDR1 KGHSH and CDR2 LQKENI. V was trimmed by 2 bases and J by 2 bases, leaving 13 bases between them. The CDR3 covers 15 residues. The CDR3 DNA reads as TGTGCCAGCTCACCAGGTACTGGGGCAGCCTACGAGCAGTACTTC. Translated, it gives CASSPGTGAAYEQYF.